This T cell receptor beta chain is from a study of shared clonotypes between healthy human individuals. Genomic DNA (from each subset) was split evenly across several immunoSEQ plates. Approximately 300 ng DNA, roughly 27,000 T cell genomes, went into unsorted PBMC replicate PCRs. Profiling relied on immunoSEQ multiplex PCR, and the TCRdb table lists in-frame clones only, not all of them. The sample has approximately 510,000 clones; 79% are singletons. When samples were unsorted, approximately 90 million PBMCs were used for genomic DNA. Study conclusions and caveats: The researchers took only blood, and tissue repertoires probably look different.

Note on this clone: Its antigen is undetermined.

CDR1 is SGHVS, CDR2 FQNEAQ, per germline. The germline V and J ends were trimmed by 5 bases and 5 bases, with 8 bases remaining between them. The CDR3 runs 12 residues. The V gene is TRBV7-8, the J gene TRBJ2-3; D unclear. This clonotype was obtained from a woman aged 35 to 49 in good health. Some clones in this sample may be carry-over from other donors' samples. Sequenced sample: PBMCs. The CDR3: CASSLELDTQYF. The CDR3 DNA follows: TGTGCCAGCAGCCTGGAGTTAGATACGCAGTATTTT.